This T cell receptor (beta chain) was captured in a study of shared T cell receptors in the human thymus. Sequencing used immunoSEQ multiplex PCR; TCRdb keeps in-frame clones, though not all of them. The repertoire has about 660,000 clones, approximately 88% of them found once; the top ten carry 0.01%. This CDR3 is 15 amino acids long. Germline trimming cut 2 bases from V and 10 bases from J; bases unmatched to any gene: 9. Germline V gene sequence: CDR1 KGHSH, CDR2 LQKENI. This sample also belongs to another study, concerning human thymus T cells.

The rearrangement uses TRBV18 and TRBJ2-1, with 9 bases matching TRBD2. The sequenced material came from thymocytes. This TCR was recovered from a boy in the first two years of life with a congenital heart defect. The CDR3: CASSPGIAGASEQFF. The CDR3 DNA follows: TGTGCCAGCTCACCAGGAATAGCGGGAGCTAGCGAGCAGTTCTTC.